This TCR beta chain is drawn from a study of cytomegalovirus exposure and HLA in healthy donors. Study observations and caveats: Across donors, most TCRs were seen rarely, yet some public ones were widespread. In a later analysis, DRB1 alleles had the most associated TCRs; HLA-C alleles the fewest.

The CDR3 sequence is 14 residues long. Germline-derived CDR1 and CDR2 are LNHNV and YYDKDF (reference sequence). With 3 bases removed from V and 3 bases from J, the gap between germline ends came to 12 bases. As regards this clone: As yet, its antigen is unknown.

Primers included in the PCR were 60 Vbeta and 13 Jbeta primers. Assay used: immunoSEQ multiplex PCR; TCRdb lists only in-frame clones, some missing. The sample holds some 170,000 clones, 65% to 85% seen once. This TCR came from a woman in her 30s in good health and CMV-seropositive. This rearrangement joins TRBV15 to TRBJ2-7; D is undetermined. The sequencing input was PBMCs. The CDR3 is CATSRDIANYEQYF. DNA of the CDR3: TGTGCCACCAGCAGGGATATAGCAAACTACGAGCAGTACTTC.